This T cell receptor (beta chain) was sequenced in a study of glioma-infiltrating T cells after dendritic cell vaccination. Selection required adequate fresh-frozen tumor tissue plus more than two years' survival data. Trimming stripped 5 bases from V and 4 bases from J, with 17 bases between. Germline lookup yields CDR1 SEHNR and CDR2 FQNEAQ (reference sequence). This CDR3 spans 15 amino acids. Clones were sequenced by immunoSEQ multiplex PCR, and TCRdb holds only the in-frame ones, with some missing. This table has 30,000 to 40,000 clones, 70% to 85% appearing once. The chain joins TRBV7-9 to TRBJ1-1; D uncertain. This TCR derives from a human donor with glioblastoma. The sequencing used blood, collected before dendritic cell vaccination. CDR3 region: CASSAPGNGVTEAFF. The DNA of the CDR3 is TGTGCCAGCAGCGCGCCGGGCAACGGGGTCACTGAAGCTTTCTTT. Full variable domain (remainder filled in from reference TRBV7-9 and TRBJ1-1): DTGVSQNPRHKITKRGQNVTFRCDPISEHNRLYWYRQTLGQGPEFLTYFQNEAQLEKSRLLSDRFSAERPKGSFSTLEIQRTEQGDSAMYLCASSAPGNGVTEAFFGQGTRLTVV.